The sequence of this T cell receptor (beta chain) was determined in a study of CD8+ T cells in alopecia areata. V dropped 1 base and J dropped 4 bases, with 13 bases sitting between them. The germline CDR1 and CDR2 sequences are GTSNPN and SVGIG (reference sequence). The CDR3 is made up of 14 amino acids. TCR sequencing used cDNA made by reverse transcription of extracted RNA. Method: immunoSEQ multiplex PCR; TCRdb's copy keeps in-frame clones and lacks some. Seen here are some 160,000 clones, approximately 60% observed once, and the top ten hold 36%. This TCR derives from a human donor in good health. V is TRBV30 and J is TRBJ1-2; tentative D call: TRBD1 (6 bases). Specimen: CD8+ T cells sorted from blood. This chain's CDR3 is CAWSETPGAYGYTF. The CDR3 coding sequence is TGTGCCTGGAGTGAGACGCCAGGGGCCTATGGCTACACCTTC. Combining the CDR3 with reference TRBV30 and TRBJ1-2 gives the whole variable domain SQTIHQWPATLVQPVGSPLSLECTVEGTSNPNLYWYRQAAGRGLQLLFYSVGIGQISSEVPQNLSASRPQDRQFILSSKKLLLSDSGFYLCAWSETPGAYGYTFGSGTRLTVV.